This record looks at one T cell receptor (beta chain) sequence and its context. This may arise from a read error, as a much more abundant clone is one base away. This sample was included in a study of blood T cells in healthy people across ages. PCR was performed a second time for roughly 7 to 12 cycles using a sample-barcoded 5' primer and a J-beta primer mix. Each CDR3 protein is one row after TCRdb ran MiXCR on the 5' RACE reads. The sample shows some 790,000 distinct CDR3 sequences, more than 25% of them seen only once. Per germline, CDR1 SGHRS and CDR2 YFSETQ. J gave up 11 bases and V 2 bases, and 10 bases lay outside the gene matches. The CDR3 spans 15 residues.

The chain couples TRBV5-1 to TRBJ2-5, with 12 bases that match TRBD1. The sample comprised blood. This clonotype was sampled from a woman older than 75 in good health. The CDR3 is CASSFRDRGRNEQYF. The DNA of the CDR3 is TGCGCCAGCAGCTTCCGGGACAGGGGGCGAAATGAGCAGTACTTC.